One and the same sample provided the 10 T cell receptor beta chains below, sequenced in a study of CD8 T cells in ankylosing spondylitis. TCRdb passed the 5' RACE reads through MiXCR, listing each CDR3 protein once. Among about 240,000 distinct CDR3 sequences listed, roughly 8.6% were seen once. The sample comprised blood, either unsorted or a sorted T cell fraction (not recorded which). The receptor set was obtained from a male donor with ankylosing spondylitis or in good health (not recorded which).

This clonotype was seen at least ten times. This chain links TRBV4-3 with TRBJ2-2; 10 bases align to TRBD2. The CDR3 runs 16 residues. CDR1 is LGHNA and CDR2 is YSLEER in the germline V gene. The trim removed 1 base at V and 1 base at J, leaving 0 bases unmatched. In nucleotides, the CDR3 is TGCGCCAGCAGCCAAGTAGCGGGGGGGAACACCGGGGAGCTGTTTTTT. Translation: CASSQVAGGNTGELFF.

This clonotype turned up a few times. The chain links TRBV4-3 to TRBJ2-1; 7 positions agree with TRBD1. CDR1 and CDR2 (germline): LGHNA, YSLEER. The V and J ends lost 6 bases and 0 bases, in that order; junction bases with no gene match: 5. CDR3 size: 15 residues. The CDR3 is CASSDREVSYNEQFF. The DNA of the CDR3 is TGCGCCAGCAGTGACAGGGAAGTCTCCTACAATGAGCAGTTCTTC.

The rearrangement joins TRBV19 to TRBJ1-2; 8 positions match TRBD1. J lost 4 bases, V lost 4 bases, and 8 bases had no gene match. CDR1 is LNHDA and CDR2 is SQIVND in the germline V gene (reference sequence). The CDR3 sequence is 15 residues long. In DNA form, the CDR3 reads TGTGCCAGTAGTACAGACAGGGGAGATACCTATGGCTACACCTTC. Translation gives CASSTDRGDTYGYTF. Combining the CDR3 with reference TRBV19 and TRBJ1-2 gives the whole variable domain DGGITQSPKYLFRKEGQNVTLSCEQNLNHDAMYWYRQDPGQGLRLIYYSQIVNDFQKGDIAEGYSVSREKKESFPLTVTSAQKNPTAFYLCASSTDRGDTYGYTFGSGTRLTVV.

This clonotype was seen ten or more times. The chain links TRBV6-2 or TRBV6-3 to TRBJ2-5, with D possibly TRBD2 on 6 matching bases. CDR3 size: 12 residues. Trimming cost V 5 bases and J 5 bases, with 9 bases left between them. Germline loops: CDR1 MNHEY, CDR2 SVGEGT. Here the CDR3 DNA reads TGTGCCAGCAGTCCTAGCGATGAGACCCAGTACTTC. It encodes CASSPSDETQYF.

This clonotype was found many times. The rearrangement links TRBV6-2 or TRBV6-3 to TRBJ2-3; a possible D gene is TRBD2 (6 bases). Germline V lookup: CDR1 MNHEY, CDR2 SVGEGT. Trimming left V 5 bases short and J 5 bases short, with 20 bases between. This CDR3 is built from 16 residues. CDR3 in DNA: TGTGCCAGCAGTACCCGGGACTCCGGAGAGATAGATACGCAGTATTTT. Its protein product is CASSTRDSGEIDTQYF.

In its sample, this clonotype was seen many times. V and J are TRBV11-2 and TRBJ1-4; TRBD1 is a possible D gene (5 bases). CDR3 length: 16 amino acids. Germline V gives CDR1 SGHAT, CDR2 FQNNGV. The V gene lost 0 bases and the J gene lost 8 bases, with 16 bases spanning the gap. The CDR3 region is CASSLDHWQGNEKLFF. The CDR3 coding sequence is TGTGCCAGCAGCTTAGATCATTGGCAGGGAAACGAAAAACTGTTTTTT. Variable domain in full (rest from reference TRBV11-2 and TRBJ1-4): EAGVAQSPRYKIIEKRQSVAFWCNPISGHATLYWYQQILGQGPKLLIQFQNNGVVDDSQLPKDRFSAERLKGVDSTLKIQPAKLEDSAVYLCASSLDHWQGNEKLFFGSGTQLSVL.

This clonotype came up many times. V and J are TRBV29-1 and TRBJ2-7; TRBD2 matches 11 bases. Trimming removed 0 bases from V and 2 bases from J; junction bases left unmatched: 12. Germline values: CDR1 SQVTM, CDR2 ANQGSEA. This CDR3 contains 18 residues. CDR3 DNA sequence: TGCAGCGTTGAAGATCGTAATAGCGGGAGGGCCGGGGCCTACGAGCAGTACTTC. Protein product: CSVEDRNSGRAGAYEQYF.

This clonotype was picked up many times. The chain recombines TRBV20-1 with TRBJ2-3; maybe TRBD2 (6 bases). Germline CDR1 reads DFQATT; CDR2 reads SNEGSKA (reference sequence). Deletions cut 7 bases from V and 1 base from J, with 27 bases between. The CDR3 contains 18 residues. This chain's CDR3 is CSGRIGTGTGNRTDTQYF. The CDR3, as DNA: TGCAGTGGCAGGATAGGGACCGGGACTGGAAACCGCACAGATACGCAGTATTTT.

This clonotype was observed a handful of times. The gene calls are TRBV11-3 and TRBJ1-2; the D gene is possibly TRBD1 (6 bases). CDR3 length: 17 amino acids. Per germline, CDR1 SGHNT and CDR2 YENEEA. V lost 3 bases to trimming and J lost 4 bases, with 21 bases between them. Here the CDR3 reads CASSFNEHTGQSYGYTF. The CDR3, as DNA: TGTGCCAGCAGCTTCAACGAGCATACAGGGCAGAGCTATGGCTACACCTTC.

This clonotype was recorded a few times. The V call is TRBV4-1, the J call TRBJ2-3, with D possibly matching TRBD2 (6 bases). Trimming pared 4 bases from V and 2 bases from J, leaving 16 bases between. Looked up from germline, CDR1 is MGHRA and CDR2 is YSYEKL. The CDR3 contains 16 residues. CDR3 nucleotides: TGCGCCAGCAGCCCCAGAATGGGGGGTAACACAGATACGCAGTATTTT. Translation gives CASSPRMGGNTDTQYF.